The text below deals with one T cell receptor beta chain. No antigen is known for it. The germline V gene has CDR1 MNHNS and CDR2 SASEGT. The CDR3 totals 15 residues. V lost 6 bases and J lost 8, with 20 bases in between. Clones were sequenced by immunoSEQ multiplex PCR, and TCRdb holds only the in-frame ones, with some missing. This table holds about 4,200 clones, approximately 73% found once. This sample stems from a study of coeliac disease. Turning to the study itself: The study queried TRBV7-2 bias without high-resolution HLA data. Findings and limits, study-wide: The authors considered this approach unsuitable for unbiased detection of gliadin-specific T cells. Control samples showed higher TRB and TRG clonality than intraepithelial and lamina propria samples in active celiac disease.

The sequencing input was intraepithelial lymphocytes from the gut. The origin of this receptor is a woman aged 18-29 years with active celiac disease. This sequence joins TRBV6-1 and TRBJ1-5, with D perhaps matching TRBD1 (6 bases). The chain's CDR3 is CASREQGTKDKPQHF. The CDR3 DNA sequence: TGTGCCAGCAGGGAACAGGGTACCAAGGATAAGCCCCAGCATTTT.